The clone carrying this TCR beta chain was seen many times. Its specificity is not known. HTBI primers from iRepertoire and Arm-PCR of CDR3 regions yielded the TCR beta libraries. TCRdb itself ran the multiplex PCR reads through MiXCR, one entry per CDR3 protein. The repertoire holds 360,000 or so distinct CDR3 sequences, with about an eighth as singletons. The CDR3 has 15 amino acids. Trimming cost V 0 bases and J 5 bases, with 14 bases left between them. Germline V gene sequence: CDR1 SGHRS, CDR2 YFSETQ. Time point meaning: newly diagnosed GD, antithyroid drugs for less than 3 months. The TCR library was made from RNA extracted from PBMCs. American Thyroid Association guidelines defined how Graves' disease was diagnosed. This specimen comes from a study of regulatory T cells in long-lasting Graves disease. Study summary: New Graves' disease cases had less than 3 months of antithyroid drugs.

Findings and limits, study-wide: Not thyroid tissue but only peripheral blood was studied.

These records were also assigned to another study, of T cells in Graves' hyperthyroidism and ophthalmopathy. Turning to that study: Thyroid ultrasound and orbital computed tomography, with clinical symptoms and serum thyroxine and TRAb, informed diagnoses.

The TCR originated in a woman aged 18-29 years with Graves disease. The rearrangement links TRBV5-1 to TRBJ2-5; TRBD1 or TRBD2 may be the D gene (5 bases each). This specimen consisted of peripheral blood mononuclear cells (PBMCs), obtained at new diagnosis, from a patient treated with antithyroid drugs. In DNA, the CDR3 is TGCGCCAGCAGCTTGGGGGACCGCCGTGGGGAGACCCAGTACTTC. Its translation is CASSLGDRRGETQYF.